This is a list of T cell receptor beta chains from one sample in a study of OX40 agonist ivuxolimab in advanced cancers. Generated by immunoSEQ multiplex PCR, the TCRdb table keeps only in-frame clones and is missing some. The data contain about 65,000 clones, roughly 84% of them seen just once; the ten biggest clones take up less than 0.4%. The sequencing here drew on CD4+ or CD8+ T cells sorted from blood, taken in a trial of the OX40 agonist ivuxolimab. These TCRs come from an adult with an advanced solid tumor such as melanoma, head and neck, liver or kidney cancer. Both conserved end residues are part of each CDR3. D genes are given only for firm matches. Expanded clones get a size class; other rows say once, few or many, or leave the size out.

>TRBD1|TRBJ1-4|-|TRBV19
CASSTRQGFGEKLFF
TGTGCCAGTAGTACTCGACAGGGGTTCGGGGAAAAACTGTTTTTT
>TRBD1|TRBJ2-2|-|TRBV9
CASSVVPPGQVNTGELFF
TGTGCCAGCAGCGTAGTCCCGCCGGGACAGGTTAACACCGGGGAGCTGTTTTTT
>TRBD1|TRBJ1-6|-|TRBV18
CASSPTGGNSPLHF
TGTGCCAGCTCACCCACAGGGGGTAATTCACCCCTCCACTTT
>-|TRBJ1-6|-|TRBV4-3
CASSRDSNSPLHF
TGCGCCAGCAGTCGAGACAGTAATTCACCCCTCCACTTT
>-|TRBJ2-3|-|TRBV29-1
CSVEPNSNGGSTDTQYF
TGCAGCGTTGAACCCAATTCGAACGGGGGTTCCACAGATACGCAGTATTTT
>-|TRBJ2-5|-|TRBV27
CASSFLGAKETQYF
TGTGCCAGCAGTTTTCTAGGGGCCAAAGAGACCCAGTACTTC
>-|TRBJ2-3|-|TRBV7-5
CARSLVGGPLDTQYF
TGTGCCAGAAGCTTAGTCGGGGGGCCGTTAGATACGCAGTATTTT
>TRBD2|TRBJ2-2|once|TRBV6-1
CASSEPGLAGTGELFF
TGTGCCAGCAGTGAACCGGGACTAGCGGGCACCGGGGAGCTGTTTTTT
>TRBD1|TRBJ1-4|-|TRBV7-9
CASSYRGEDEKLFF
TGTGCCAGCAGCTACAGGGGAGAGGATGAAAAACTGTTTTTT
>-|TRBJ1-1|-|TRBV5-8
CASSLGRTEAFF
TGTGCCAGCAGCCTCGGTCGCACTGAAGCTTTCTTT
>TRBD1|TRBJ2-5|once|TRBV5-1
CASKVTGTGGQETQYF
TGCGCCAGCAAAGTGACGGGGACAGGGGGCCAAGAGACCCAGTACTTC
>TRBD1|TRBJ1-2|-|TRBV16
CASSQSRQGDGYTF
TGTGCCAGCAGCCAATCGAGACAGGGCGATGGCTACACCTTC